This entry features one T cell receptor (beta chain) sequence. These data belong to a study of T cell changes during pregnancy in multiple sclerosis. Repertoires were generated with immunoSEQ multiplex PCR, while TCRdb's copy carries only in-frame clones and drops some. The data contain tens of thousands of clones, around 92% of them seen just once; the ten biggest clones take up approximately 1.9%. V lost 4 bases and J lost 8; bases outside the gene matches: 7. CDR3 length equals 13 residues. Germline V gene lookup returns CDR1 SGHTS and CDR2 YDEGEE. The receptor comes from a female donor with multiple sclerosis, enrolled in a pregnancy study. The V and J genes are TRBV5-8 and TRBJ1-2, with 8 bases aligning to TRBD1. Specimen: peripheral blood, collected after pregnancy. The CDR3 nucleotides read TGTGCCAGCAGCCCGGGGACAGGATACGGCTACACCTTC. This gives the protein CASSPGTGYGYTF.